This TCR beta chain was identified in a study of cytomegalovirus exposure and HLA in healthy donors. Notes on this clone: Its antigen is as yet unknown.

Primers included in the PCR were 60 Vbeta and 13 Jbeta primers. Using immunoSEQ multiplex PCR, the repertoire was profiled, and TCRdb retains in-frame clones only, with some absent. This sample yields 76,000 or so clones, of which around 70% are seen a single time; about 16% belongs to the top ten. Whole-study findings and limits: Most TCR sequences were rare, but some public TCRs occurred in many donors. In a later analysis, roughly 17,000 TCR beta sequences were associated with HLA alleles at 0.05 false discovery rate. Roughly even sequencing depth across donors was the assumption behind the presence/absence analyses. On later analysis, the bulk of CMV-associated TCR beta chains appeared to be HLA-restricted.

This sequence was found in a woman between 35 and 50 years old in good health and CMV-seropositive. The sequenced material came from PBMCs.

The DNA for the CDR3 is TGTGCCAGCAGTGAAGGTACTAAGGATGAGCAGTTCTTC. Translated: CASSEGTKDEQFF. This chain joins TRBV2 and TRBJ2-1; D call uncertain. The V gene lost 1 base and the J gene lost 8 bases, with 9 bases spanning the gap. The CDR3 sequence is 13 residues long. Looked up from germline, CDR1 is SNHLY and CDR2 is FYNNEI. The variable domain in full, completed from reference TRBV2 and TRBJ2-1, reads EPEVTQTPSHQVTQMGQEVILRCVPISNHLYFYWYRQILGQKVEFLVSFYNNEISEKSEIFDDQFSVERPDGSNFTLKIRSTKLEDSAMYFCASSEGTKDEQFFGPGTRLTVL.